Shown below are 10 T cell receptor beta chains from a single sample sequenced in a study of OX40 agonist ivuxolimab in advanced cancers. Only in-frame clones appear in the TCRdb table, and some are missing; sequencing was by immunoSEQ multiplex PCR. The sample shows over 60,000 clones, around 91% of them seen only once. Sample: CD4+ or CD8+ T cells sorted from blood, taken in a trial of the OX40 agonist ivuxolimab. These receptors originate from an adult with an advanced solid tumor such as melanoma, head and neck, liver or kidney cancer.

The rearrangement uses TRBV5-1 and TRBJ2-7; 8 nucleotides align to TRBD1. The CDR3 loop spans 13 amino acids. V was pared by 6 bases and J by 3 bases, with 5 bases of the junction left unmatched. Germline-derived CDR1 and CDR2 are SGHRS and YFSETQ. CDR3 sequence: CASTLGQGYEQYF. CDR3 DNA sequence: TGCGCCAGCACCCTCGGACAGGGCTACGAGCAGTACTTC.

The genes are TRBV2 and TRBJ2-3, with D maybe TRBD2 (5 bases). Germline V gives CDR1 SNHLY, CDR2 FYNNEI. This CDR3 comprises 15 residues. Trimming shortened V by 2 bases and J by 2 bases, and 11 bases separated the two germline ends. This chain's CDR3 is CASSEWAGYTDTQYF. For the CDR3, the DNA is TGTGCCAGCAGTGAATGGGCGGGTTACACAGATACGCAGTATTTT.

The genes are TRBV7-8 and TRBJ2-7, with D perhaps TRBD1 (7 bases). The length of the CDR3 is 18 residues. V lost 2 bases, J lost 5 bases, and 25 bases lay in between. Germline CDR1 and CDR2: SGHVS and FQNEAQ. The CDR3 DNA is TGTGCCAGCAGCTTAAGGGGGCAGCTCTTGGGCGGGACGAACGAGCAGTACTTC. This gives the protein CASSLRGQLLGGTNEQYF.

The chain combines TRBV29-1 with TRBJ1-5; 7 positions match TRBD1. The CDR3 length is 13 residues. The V gene's germline CDR1 is SQVTM and CDR2 ANQGSEA. J lost 4 bases, V lost 6 bases, and 6 bases had no gene match. The CDR3 nucleotides read TGCAGCGTCCAAACAGGGGTAAATCAGCCCCAGCATTTT. The encoded protein is CSVQTGVNQPQHF.

This sequence joins TRBV5-4 and TRBJ2-1, with 12 bases aligning to TRBD2. This CDR3 spans 15 amino acids. The trim removed 5 bases at V and 5 bases at J, leaving 5 bases unmatched. The germline gives CDR1 SGHNT, CDR2 YYREEE (reference sequence). CDR3 loop: CASREGTSGHNEQFF. CDR3 DNA sequence: TGTGCCAGCAGGGAAGGGACTAGCGGGCACAATGAGCAGTTCTTC. The variable domain in full, with the rest retrieved from reference TRBV5-4 and TRBJ2-1, is ETGVTQSPTHLIKTRGQQVTLRCSSQSGHNTVSWYQQALGQGPQFIFQYYREEENGRGNFPPRFSGLQFPNYSSELNVNALELDDSALYLCASREGTSGHNEQFFGPGTRLTVL.

The V gene is TRBV5-6, the J gene TRBJ2-7; perhaps TRBD1 as D (5 bases). From germline, CDR1 is SGHDT and CDR2 YYEEEE. CDR3 size: 14 residues. V gave up 3 bases and J gave up 0 bases, with 10 bases separating them. The chain's CDR3 is CASSSEGHSYEQYF. The CDR3 bases are TGTGCCAGCAGCTCGGAAGGACACTCCTACGAGCAGTACTTC.

This rearrangement joins TRBV5-6 to TRBJ2-7; D possibly corresponds to TRBD1 (6 bases). V was cut by 4 bases and J by 2 bases, with 7 bases left in between. Looked up from germline, CDR1 is SGHDT and CDR2 is YYEEEE. The CDR3 consists of 12 residues. The CDR3 nucleotides read TGTGCCAGCAGCCGGGACACCTACGAGCAGTACTTC. This gives the protein CASSRDTYEQYF.

V gene TRBV6-5 combines with J gene TRBJ2-1; tentative D call: TRBD2 (6 bases). Trimming removed 5 bases at V and 7 bases at J, with 15 bases between. The CDR3 extends over 14 amino acids. Germline V lookup: CDR1 MNHEY, CDR2 SVGAGI. Here the CDR3 reads CASSGIAVRNEQFF. The CDR3, as DNA: TGTGCCAGCAGTGGGATAGCGGTCCGTAATGAGCAGTTCTTC.

The rearrangement uses TRBV18 and TRBJ2-7; no clear D. Germline-derived CDR1 and CDR2 are KGHSH and LQKENI. Deletions cut 4 bases from V and 6 bases from J, with 16 bases between. This CDR3 is built from 14 residues. CDR3 sequence (DNA): TGTGCCAGCTCACTGGAAGGCACAGACGGCGAGCAGTACTTC. Its protein product is CASSLEGTDGEQYF.

The chain recombines TRBV10-1 with TRBJ2-1; 8 bases line up with TRBD1. The junction had 2 bases not matched to a gene; V was cut back by 7 bases and J by 0 bases. Germline values: CDR1 WNHNN, CDR2 SYGVQD (reference sequence). There are 14 residues in the CDR3. The CDR3 loop reads CASTGQGSYNEQFF. The CDR3, as DNA: TGCGCCAGCACTGGACAGGGCTCCTACAATGAGCAGTTCTTC.